The text below deals with one T cell receptor beta chain. This specimen belongs to a study of T cell changes during pregnancy in multiple sclerosis. The protocol was immunoSEQ multiplex PCR, while the TCRdb copy is restricted to in-frame clones and leaves out a portion. The data contain 40,000 or so clones, about 92% of them singletons. Here the sequenced sample was CD8+ T cells from peripheral blood mononuclear cells, taken in the first trimester of pregnancy. The TCR comes from a female donor with multiple sclerosis, enrolled in a pregnancy study.

The CDR3 protein is CASSPGTSGGKETGELFF. The CDR3 DNA reads TGTGCCAGTAGTCCGGGGACTAGCGGGGGAAAGGAAACCGGGGAGCTGTTTTTT. The chain couples TRBV19 to TRBJ2-2; 14 bases fit TRBD2. The CDR3 loop spans 18 amino acids. Germline V gene sequence: CDR1 LNHDA, CDR2 SQIVND (reference sequence). The J segment lost 5 bases and the V segment lost 5 bases, leaving 10 bases of the junction unmatched.